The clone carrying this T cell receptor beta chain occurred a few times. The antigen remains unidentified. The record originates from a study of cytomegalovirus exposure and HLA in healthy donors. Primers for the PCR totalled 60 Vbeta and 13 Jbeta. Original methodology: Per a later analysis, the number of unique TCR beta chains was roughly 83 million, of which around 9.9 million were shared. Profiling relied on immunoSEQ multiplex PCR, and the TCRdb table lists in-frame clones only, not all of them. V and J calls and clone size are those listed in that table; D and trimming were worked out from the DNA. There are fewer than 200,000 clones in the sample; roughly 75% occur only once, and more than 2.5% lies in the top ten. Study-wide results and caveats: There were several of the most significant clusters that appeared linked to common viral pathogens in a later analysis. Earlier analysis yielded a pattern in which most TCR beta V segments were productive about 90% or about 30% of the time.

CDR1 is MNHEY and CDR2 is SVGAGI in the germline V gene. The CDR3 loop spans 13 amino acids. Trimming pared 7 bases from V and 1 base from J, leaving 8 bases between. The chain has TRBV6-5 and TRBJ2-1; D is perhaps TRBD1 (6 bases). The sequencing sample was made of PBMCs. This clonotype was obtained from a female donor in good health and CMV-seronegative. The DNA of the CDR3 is TGTGCCAGCAAGGGGGTTTCCTACAATGAGCAGTTCTTC. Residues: CASKGVSYNEQFF.